These 20 T cell receptor beta chains came from one sample sequenced in a study of PD-1 blockade in mismatch repair-deficient tumors. TCRdb's table, derived via immunoSEQ multiplex PCR, lists solely in-frame clones and lacks some. This table has approximately 100,000 clones, over 75% appearing once. Sequenced material: peripheral blood, taken approximately 36 weeks after starting pembrolizumab. All receptors come from an adult with mismatch repair-deficient cancer.

The chain employs TRBV30 and TRBJ2-7; no reliable D call. The CDR3 consists of 13 residues. The germline V gene encodes CDR1 GTSNPN and CDR2 SVGIG (reference sequence). Trimming pared 1 base from V and 1 base from J, leaving 8 bases between. This CDR3 is CAWSELGSYEQYF. The CDR3 nucleotides are TGTGCCTGGAGTGAACTTGGATCCTACGAGCAGTACTTC.

V is TRBV7-2 and J is TRBJ2-1; the D gene is possibly TRBD2 (5 bases). CDR1 is SGHTA and CDR2 is FQGNSA in the germline V gene. Between the trimmed V and J ends, which lost 5 bases and 3 bases, there was a span of 11 bases. The CDR3 covers 14 residues. The CDR3 sequence is CASSPSGGYNEQFF. The CDR3 bases are TGTGCCAGCAGCCCGAGCGGAGGCTACAATGAGCAGTTCTTC.

The chain recombines TRBV19 with TRBJ2-6; 7 bases are shared with TRBD1. The V and J ends lost 4 bases and 4 bases, in that order; junction bases with no gene match: 7. From germline, CDR1 is LNHDA and CDR2 SQIVND (reference sequence). The CDR3 is 16 amino acids. DNA for the CDR3: TGTGCCAGTAGTAGCCTACAGGGGTACGGGGCCAACGTCCTGACTTTC. It codes for CASSSLQGYGANVLTF.

The chain is built from TRBV7-2 and TRBJ1-4; tentative D call: TRBD1 (5 bases). V lost 2 bases, J lost 2 bases, and 12 bases lay in between. Germline V lookup: CDR1 SGHTA, CDR2 FQGNSA. The CDR3 sequence is 16 residues long. The CDR3 region is CASSLMTGGTNEKLFF. CDR3 sequence (DNA): TGTGCCAGCAGCTTAATGACTGGGGGGACTAATGAAAAACTGTTTTTT.

The gene calls are TRBV9 and TRBJ2-2; 9 bases fit TRBD2. This CDR3 comprises 15 residues. V lost 5 bases and J lost 4; bases outside the gene matches: 6. Germline V CDR1 and CDR2: SGDLS, YYNGEE. In DNA form, the CDR3 reads TGTGCCAGCAGTTTTAGCGGGAGTGGCACCGGGGAGCTGTTTTTT. Protein: CASSFSGSGTGELFF.

This chain uses TRBV7-9 with TRBJ2-1; 12 bases agree with TRBD2. CDR1 is SEHNR, CDR2 FQNEAQ, per germline (reference sequence). The V and J ends lost 6 bases and 7 bases, in that order; junction bases with no gene match: 7. CDR3 length: 15 residues. CDR3 DNA sequence: TGTGCCAGCAGTTACCTAGCGGGAGGGCCAAATGAGCAGTTCTTC. Translating gives CASSYLAGGPNEQFF.

The CDR3 sequence: CASSGMNTEAFF. CDR3 nucleotides: TGTGCCAGCAGTGGAATGAACACTGAAGCTTTCTTT. The chain combines TRBV6-5 with TRBJ1-1; D gene unclear. With 5 bases removed from V and 0 bases from J, the gap between germline ends came to 4 bases. Looked up from germline, CDR1 is MNHEY and CDR2 is SVGAGI. This CDR3 spans 12 amino acids.

A single count supports this clone. This rearrangement joins TRBV2 to TRBJ1-4; D is undetermined. This CDR3 is built from 11 residues. Germline V gives CDR1 SNHLY, CDR2 FYNNEI. Trimming took off 6 bases at V and 7 bases at J, with 6 bases between the two ends. The CDR3 protein is CASREGEKLFF. The CDR3 DNA sequence: TGTGCCAGCAGGGAGGGTGAAAAACTGTTTTTT. The full variable domain, with the rest looked up from reference TRBV2 and TRBJ1-4, is EPEVTQTPSHQVTQMGQEVILRCVPISNHLYFYWYRQILGQKVEFLVSFYNNEISEKSEIFDDQFSVERPDGSNFTLKIRSTKLEDSAMYFCASREGEKLFFGSGTQLSVL.

The chain recombines TRBV19 with TRBJ1-5; D unresolved. V was clipped by 4 bases and J by 5 bases, with 12 bases between them. Looked up from germline, CDR1 is LNHDA and CDR2 is SQIVND (reference sequence). CDR3 length: 14 residues. The DNA of the CDR3 is TGTGCCAGTAGTAAGCTGTCGGGCGATCAGCCCCAGCATTTT. This codes for CASSKLSGDQPQHF.

This chain links TRBV27 with TRBJ2-7, with 8 nucleotides matching TRBD1. The trim removed 1 base at V and 5 bases at J, leaving 10 bases unmatched. Per germline, CDR1 MNHEY and CDR2 SMNVEV (reference sequence). There are 16 residues in the CDR3. This CDR3 is CASSLFYGQGRHEQYF. The CDR3 DNA reads TGTGCCAGCAGTTTATTCTACGGACAGGGTCGGCACGAGCAGTACTTC.

The rearrangement uses TRBV27 and TRBJ1-1; 7 bases fit TRBD1. Per germline, CDR1 MNHEY and CDR2 SMNVEV (reference sequence). CDR3 length: 13 residues. Trimming cost V 6 bases and J 6 bases; bases outside gene matches: 7. The CDR3 is CASRSSRGSEAFF. The CDR3 DNA reads as TGTGCCAGCAGAAGTAGCAGGGGGTCTGAAGCTTTCTTT.

Regarding this clone: The same CDR3 is also encoded by other DNA sequences in this sample. This chain joins TRBV7-2 and TRBJ1-5, with D possibly being TRBD1 (5 bases). Trimming took 2 bases from V and 2 from J, leaving 7 bases between them. The CDR3 loop spans 14 amino acids. The V gene's germline CDR1 is SGHTA and CDR2 FQGNSA. Here the CDR3 reads CASSLRGGNQPQHF. Written as DNA, the CDR3 is TGTGCCAGCAGCTTACGAGGGGGCAATCAGCCCCAGCATTTT.

This sequence joins TRBV9 and TRBJ2-1; no clear D. Germline lookup yields CDR1 SGDLS and CDR2 YYNGEE. The CDR3 consists of 12 residues. V shed 2 bases and J shed 9 bases, with 9 bases lying between them. CDR3 nucleotide sequence: TGTGCCAGCAGCGTCCCTTCGGTTGAGCAGTTCTTC. It encodes CASSVPSVEQFF. The variable domain in full, with the rest retrieved from reference TRBV9 and TRBJ2-1, is DSGVTQTPKHLITATGQRVTLRCSPRSGDLSVYWYQQSLDQGLQFLIQYYNGEERAKGNILERFSAQQFPDLHSELNLSSLELGDSALYFCASSVPSVEQFFGPGTRLTVL.

This sequence joins TRBV28 and TRBJ2-7, with no clear D. Germline CDR1 MDHEN, CDR2 SYDVKM. The germline V and J ends were trimmed by 6 bases and 5 bases, with 11 bases remaining between them. The CDR3 contains 12 residues. The CDR3 spells CASSLQSNEQYF. CDR3 nucleotide sequence: TGTGCCAGCAGCCTACAATCCAACGAGCAGTACTTC.

V is TRBV6-1 and J is TRBJ2-7, with TRBD2 identical over 10 bases. There are 15 residues in the CDR3. The junction had 10 bases not matched to a gene; V was cut back by 5 bases and J by 6 bases. Germline V gene lookup returns CDR1 MNHNS and CDR2 SASEGT. In nucleotides, the CDR3 is TGTGCCAGCAGTTTCGACTTAGCGGGAGGTGGCGAGCAGTACTTC. It translates to CASSFDLAGGGEQYF.

The V call is TRBV5-1, the J call TRBJ1-2; D unclear. The CDR3 totals 13 residues. Per germline, CDR1 SGHRS and CDR2 YFSETQ. V lost 0 bases, J lost 5 bases, and 8 bases lay in between. The DNA of the CDR3 is TGCGCCAGCAGCTTGGCCGGGGATTATGGCTACACCTTC. Translated: CASSLAGDYGYTF.

The chain is built from TRBV7-9 and TRBJ1-2; weak D call: TRBD1 (5 bases). From germline, CDR1 is SEHNR and CDR2 FQNEAQ (reference sequence). CDR3 length: 12 amino acids. The ends were cut back, 5 bases at V and 8 bases at J, with 12 bases in the middle. CDR3 bases: TGTGCCAGCAGCCGTGTCCAGGGCGGCTACACCTTC. This codes for CASSRVQGGYTF.

The genes are TRBV5-1 and TRBJ2-3; D is unresolved. The V gene lost 2 bases and the J gene lost 4 bases, with 8 bases spanning the gap. Germline CDR1 SGHRS, CDR2 YFSETQ. This CDR3 has 13 residues. CDR3 sequence: CASSFLGPDTQYF. CDR3 coding DNA: TGCGCCAGCAGCTTCTTAGGGCCAGATACGCAGTATTTT. The full variable domain, rest sourced from reference TRBV5-1 and TRBJ2-3, is KAGVTQTPRYLIKTRGQQVTLSCSPISGHRSVSWYQQTPGQGLQFLFEYFSETQRNKGNFPGRFSGRQFSNSRSEMNVSTLELGDSALYLCASSFLGPDTQYFGPGTRLTVL.

Of note for this clone: Other DNA sequences of this sample code for an identical CDR3. The CDR3 reads CASSSQGNQPQHF. The CDR3 nucleotides are TGTGCCAGTAGTAGTCAGGGTAATCAGCCCCAGCATTTT. The J gene is TRBJ1-5, the V gene TRBV19, with D possibly TRBD1 on 5 matching bases. The V end was cut by 4 bases, the J end by 4 bases, with 8 bases between. Germline assignment: CDR1 LNHDA and CDR2 SQIVND (reference sequence). This CDR3 region has 13 residues.

The CDR3, as DNA: TGTGCCAGCAGTGAATTAGCGGGAGGGTTCTCCTACAATGAGCAGTTCTTC. This translates into CASSELAGGFSYNEQFF. The chain combines TRBV6-1 with TRBJ2-1; 11 positions agree with TRBD2. With 2 bases clipped from V and 0 bases from J, the junction kept 3 bases outside the gene matches. From germline, CDR1 is MNHNS and CDR2 SASEGT. This CDR3 comprises 17 residues.